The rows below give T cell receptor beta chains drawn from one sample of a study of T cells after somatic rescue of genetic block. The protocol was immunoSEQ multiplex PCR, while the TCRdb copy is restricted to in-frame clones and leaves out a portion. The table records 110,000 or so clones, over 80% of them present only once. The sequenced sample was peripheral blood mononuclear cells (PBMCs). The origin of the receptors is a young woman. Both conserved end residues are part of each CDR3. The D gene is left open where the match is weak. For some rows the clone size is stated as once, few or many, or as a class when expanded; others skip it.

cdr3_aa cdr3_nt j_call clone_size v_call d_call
CAWDPTGTYGYTF TGTGCCTGGGATCCGACGGGGACCTATGGCTACACCTTC TRBJ1-2 . TRBV30 .
CASSQDLTRGKLFF TGTGCCAGCAGCCAAGATTTGACCAGGGGAAAACTGTTTTTT TRBJ1-4 once TRBV14 .
CASRRGARGTGELFF TGTGCCAGCCGCCGGGGGGCGAGGGGCACCGGGGAGCTGTTTTTT TRBJ2-2 . TRBV5-8 .
CASSSEAGYTF TGTGCCAGCAGCTCTGAGGCTGGCTACACCTTC TRBJ1-2 . TRBV7-9 .
CASTPVPGQGSGYTF TGTGCCAGCACCCCCGTCCCGGGACAGGGTAGTGGCTACACCTTC TRBJ1-2 . TRBV9 TRBD1
CASSFSGRGADTQYF TGTGCCAGCAGCTTTTCCGGCAGGGGCGCAGATACGCAGTATTTT TRBJ2-3 . TRBV11-2 .
CASSCGQTYEQYF TGTGCCAGCAGTTGCGGACAGACCTACGAGCAGTACTTC TRBJ2-7 . TRBV6-5 .
CASSPGTSGTGELFF TGTGCCAGCAGCCCGGGGACTAGCGGCACCGGGGAGCTGTTTTTT TRBJ2-2 . TRBV5-4 TRBD2
CASSRIAGGNTGELFF TGTGCCAGCAGCCGGATAGCGGGGGGGAACACCGGGGAGCTGTTTTTT TRBJ2-2 . TRBV9 TRBD2
CASRGTGGINEQFF TGTGCCAGCAGGGGGACAGGGGGCATTAATGAGCAGTTCTTC TRBJ2-1 . TRBV7-9 TRBD1
CASSSRVYPDTQYF TGCGCCAGCTCATCACGGGTCTACCCAGATACGCAGTATTTT TRBJ2-3 . TRBV5-1 .
CAISERTSAGQETQYF TGTGCCATCAGTGAACGGACTAGCGCTGGCCAAGAGACCCAGTACTTC TRBJ2-5 . TRBV10-3 TRBD2
CASSQDRMGSPLHF TGCGCCAGCAGCCAAGACAGGATGGGTTCACCCCTCCACTTT TRBJ1-6 . TRBV5-1 .
CASSLAGRGYGYTF TGTGCCAGCAGCTTGGCCGGGCGCGGCTATGGCTACACCTTC TRBJ1-2 . TRBV5-4 .
CASSGWAGGHYGYTF TGTGCCAGCAGTGGTTGGGCAGGGGGCCACTATGGCTACACCTTC TRBJ1-2 . TRBV2 TRBD1
CAWSPGHYGYTF TGTGCCTGGAGCCCGGGACACTATGGCTACACCTTC TRBJ1-2 . TRBV30 .
CASSIVGGLSNQPQHF TGTGCCAGTAGTATAGTAGGGGGCCTGAGCAATCAGCCCCAGCATTTT TRBJ1-5 . TRBV19 TRBD1
CASSYHGTNTEAFF TGTGCCAGCAGCTACCACGGGACGAACACTGAAGCTTTCTTT TRBJ1-1 . TRBV11-2 .
CASSLKGRKGDRAFF TGTGCCAGCAGTTTAAAGGGAAGAAAAGGTGATAGAGCTTTCTTT TRBJ1-1 . TRBV27 .
CASSRAGGGTEAFF TGTGCCAGCAGCCGCGCCGGGGGTGGCACTGAAGCTTTCTTT TRBJ1-1 once TRBV7-3 .
CAISGQGGYGYTF TGTGCCATCAGCGGACAGGGAGGGTATGGCTACACCTTC TRBJ1-2 . TRBV10-3 TRBD1
CASSFSNTQYF TGTGCCAGCAGTTTTTCGAATACGCAGTATTTT TRBJ2-3 . TRBV28 .
CASSFKGGASYEQYF TGCGCCAGCAGCTTTAAAGGGGGCGCTTCCTACGAGCAGTACTTC TRBJ2-7 . TRBV5-1 TRBD1
CAWSVVGGGTDTQYF TGTGCCTGGAGTGTAGTGGGCGGGGGCACAGATACGCAGTATTTT TRBJ2-3 . TRBV30 .
CASKQGGDYEQYF TGTGCCTCAAAACAGGGGGGGGACTACGAGCAGTACTTC TRBJ2-7 . TRBV10-3 .
CASSLWVGGGDINEQFF TGTGCCAGCAGTTTATGGGTCGGCGGGGGGGATATAAATGAGCAGTTCTTC TRBJ2-1 . TRBV28 TRBD2
CASSFQETQYF TGTGCCAGCAGCTTCCAAGAGACCCAGTACTTC TRBJ2-5 . TRBV7-9 .
CASSSGQGRGTDTQYF TGCGCCAGCAGCTCCGGACAGGGGAGGGGCACAGATACGCAGTATTTT TRBJ2-3 . TRBV5-1 TRBD1
CASSRGSGANVLTF TGTGCCAGCAGTAGGGGGTCTGGGGCCAACGTCCTGACTTTC TRBJ2-6 . TRBV2 .
CASSLAPRNSPLHF TGTGCCAGCAGCTTAGCTCCCCGAAATTCACCCCTCCACTTT TRBJ1-6 . TRBV7-2 .
CASSSPTLRSYEQYF TGTGCCAGCAGTTCACCGACGTTGAGGTCCTACGAGCAGTACTTC TRBJ2-7 . TRBV6-6 .
CASSQQDYGYTF TGTGCCAGCAGTCAACAGGACTATGGCTACACCTTC TRBJ1-2 . TRBV28 .
CASSEAIPGIDGYTF TGTGCCAGCAGTGAAGCGATACCAGGCATTGATGGCTACACCTTC TRBJ1-2 . TRBV2 .
CASSYSGNNEKLFF TGTGCCAGCAGTTACTCAGGGAATAATGAAAAACTGTTTTTT TRBJ1-4 . TRBV6-5 .
CASSTGTSNEQFF TGTGCCAGCAGCACCGGGACGAGCAATGAGCAGTTCTTC TRBJ2-1 . TRBV5-6 .
CASRTPGTVLYGYTF TGTGCCAGTAGGACCCCCGGGACGGTACTCTATGGCTACACCTTC TRBJ1-2 few TRBV19 .
CATSYRQGANTEAFF TGTGCCACCAGCTATAGACAGGGGGCTAACACTGAAGCTTTCTTT TRBJ1-1 . TRBV15 TRBD1
CASSSPMSRDNQPQHF TGTGCCAGCAGTTCCCCGATGAGCAGAGACAATCAGCCCCAGCATTTT TRBJ1-5 . TRBV28 .
CASSDHRRQSGNTIYF TGTGCCAGCAGTGACCACAGGCGTCAATCTGGAAACACCATATATTTT TRBJ1-3 . TRBV6-1 .
CASSLSAYSTDTQYF TGTGCCAGCAGCTTATCGGCCTATAGCACAGATACGCAGTATTTT TRBJ2-3 . TRBV7-3 .
CASSLSGGAEAFF TGTGCCAGCAGTCTTTCAGGGGGCGCTGAAGCTTTCTTT TRBJ1-1 . TRBV6-5 TRBD1